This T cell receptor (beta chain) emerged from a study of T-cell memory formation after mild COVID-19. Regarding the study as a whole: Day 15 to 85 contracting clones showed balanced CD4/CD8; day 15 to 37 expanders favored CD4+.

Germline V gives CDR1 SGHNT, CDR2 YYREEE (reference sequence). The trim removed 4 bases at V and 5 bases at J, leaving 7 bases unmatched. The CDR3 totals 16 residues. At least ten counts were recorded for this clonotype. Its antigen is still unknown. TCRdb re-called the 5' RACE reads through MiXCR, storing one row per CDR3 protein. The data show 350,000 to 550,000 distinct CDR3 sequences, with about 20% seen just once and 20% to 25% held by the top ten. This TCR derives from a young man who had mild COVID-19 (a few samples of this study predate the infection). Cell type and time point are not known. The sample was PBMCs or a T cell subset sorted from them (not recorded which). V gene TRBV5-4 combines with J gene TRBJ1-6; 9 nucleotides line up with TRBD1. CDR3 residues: CASSHTGGADNSPLHF. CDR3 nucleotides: TGTGCCAGCAGCCATACAGGGGGCGCAGATAATTCACCCCTCCACTTT.